This TCR beta chain was identified in a study of T cell responses to AZD1222 COVID-19 vaccine. TCRdb keeps only in-frame clones here, not all; method: immunoSEQ multiplex PCR. Found here are under 150,000 clones, 88% of them singletons; the top ten hold roughly 20%. The germline V gene has CDR1 LGHNA and CDR2 YNFKEQ. With V trimmed by 3 bases and J by 5 bases, 6 bases remained unmatched. The CDR3 contains 14 residues. The receptor comes from an adult in good health. Sequences were derived from peripheral blood, sampled on day 0 of MenACWY control vaccination. The rearrangement links TRBV4-2 to TRBJ2-5; 7 bases fit TRBD2. This CDR3 is CASSQGGPLETQYF. The CDR3 DNA reads as TGTGCCAGCAGCCAGGGAGGGCCTTTGGAGACCCAGTACTTC.